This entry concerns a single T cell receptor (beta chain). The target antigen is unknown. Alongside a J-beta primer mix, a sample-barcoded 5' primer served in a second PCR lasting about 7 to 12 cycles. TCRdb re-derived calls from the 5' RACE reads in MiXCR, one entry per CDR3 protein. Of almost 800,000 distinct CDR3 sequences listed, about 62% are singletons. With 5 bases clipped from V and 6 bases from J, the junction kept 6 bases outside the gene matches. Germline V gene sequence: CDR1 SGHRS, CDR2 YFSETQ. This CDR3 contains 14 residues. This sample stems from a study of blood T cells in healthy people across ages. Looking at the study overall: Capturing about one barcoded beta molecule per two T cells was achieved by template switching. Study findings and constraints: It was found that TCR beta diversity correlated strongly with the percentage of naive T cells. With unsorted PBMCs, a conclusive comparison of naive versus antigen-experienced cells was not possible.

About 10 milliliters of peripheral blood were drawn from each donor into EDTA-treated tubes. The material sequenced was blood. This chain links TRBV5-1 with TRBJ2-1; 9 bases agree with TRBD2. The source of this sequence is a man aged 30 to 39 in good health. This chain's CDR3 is CASRTGTSLNEQFF. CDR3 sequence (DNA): TGCGCCAGCAGGACCGGGACTAGCCTCAATGAGCAGTTCTTC.